One sample yielded the 3 T cell receptor beta chains listed below, sequenced in a study of blood T cell repertoires in COVID-19. TCRdb's table, derived via immunoSEQ multiplex PCR, lists solely in-frame clones and lacks some. The sample includes about 320,000 clones, roughly 85% of them seen just once. The material sequenced was PBMCs or T cells enriched from blood (not recorded which). The receptor set was obtained from a woman aged 25 to 39 who had recovered from COVID-19.

This sequence joins TRBV10-3 and TRBJ1-5; tentative D call: TRBD1 (5 bases). This CDR3 contains 16 residues. The V gene's germline CDR1 is ENHRY and CDR2 SYGVKD. Trimming removed 0 bases at V and 0 bases at J, with 9 bases between. CDR3 sequence (DNA): TGTGCCATCAGTGAGTCAGCAGGGATTAGCAATCAGCCCCAGCATTTT. Translating gives CAISESAGISNQPQHF.

The V gene is TRBV30, the J gene TRBJ1-2; 7 bases match TRBD1. The CDR3 runs 16 residues. The germline V gene encodes CDR1 GTSNPN and CDR2 SVGIG (reference sequence). The ends lost 4 bases at V and 1 base at J; junction bases unmatched: 12. The chain's CDR3 is CAWTPGQILGNYGYTF. The CDR3 region has the DNA TGTGCCTGGACTCCGGGACAGATCCTTGGTAACTATGGCTACACCTTC.

J is TRBJ1-2 and V is TRBV12-5; possible D gene TRBD1, 5 bases. Trimming took off 6 bases at V and 8 bases at J, with 16 bases between the two ends. Germline V gene lookup returns CDR1 LGHNT and CDR2 FRNRAP. The CDR3 has 13 residues. The CDR3 reads CASGPRQSEGYTF. CDR3 in DNA: TGTGCTAGTGGCCCGAGACAGTCAGAGGGCTACACCTTC.